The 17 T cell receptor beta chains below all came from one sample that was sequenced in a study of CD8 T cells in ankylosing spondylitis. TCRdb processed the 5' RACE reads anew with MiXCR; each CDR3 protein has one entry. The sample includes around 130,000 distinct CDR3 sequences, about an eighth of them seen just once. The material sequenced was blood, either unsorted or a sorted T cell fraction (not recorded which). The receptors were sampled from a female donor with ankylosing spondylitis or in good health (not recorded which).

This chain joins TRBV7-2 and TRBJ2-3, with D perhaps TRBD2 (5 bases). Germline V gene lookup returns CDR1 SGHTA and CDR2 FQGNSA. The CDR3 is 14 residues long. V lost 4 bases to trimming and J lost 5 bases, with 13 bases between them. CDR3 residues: CASSSTPGVDTQYF. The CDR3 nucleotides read TGTGCCAGCAGCTCAACGCCCGGGGTAGATACGCAGTATTTT.

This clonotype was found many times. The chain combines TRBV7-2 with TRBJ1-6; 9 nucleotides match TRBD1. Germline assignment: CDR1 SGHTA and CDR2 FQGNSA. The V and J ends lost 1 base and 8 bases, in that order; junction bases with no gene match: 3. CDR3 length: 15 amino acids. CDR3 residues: CASSLVGTGYSPLHF. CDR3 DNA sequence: TGTGCCAGCAGCTTAGTAGGGACAGGGTATTCACCCCTCCACTTT.

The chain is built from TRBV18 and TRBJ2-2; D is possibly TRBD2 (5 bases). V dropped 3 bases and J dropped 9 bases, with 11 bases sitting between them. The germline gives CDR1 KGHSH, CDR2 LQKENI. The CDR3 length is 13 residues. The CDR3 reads CASSPYGGRELFF. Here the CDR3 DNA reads TGTGCCAGCTCACCGTATGGAGGACGGGAGCTGTTTTTT. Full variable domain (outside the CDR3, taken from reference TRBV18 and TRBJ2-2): NAGVMQNPRHLVRRRGQEARLRCSPMKGHSHVYWYRQLPEEGLKFMVYLQKENIIDESGMPKERFSAEFPKEGPSILRIQQVVRGDSAAYFCASSPYGGRELFFGEGSRLTVL.

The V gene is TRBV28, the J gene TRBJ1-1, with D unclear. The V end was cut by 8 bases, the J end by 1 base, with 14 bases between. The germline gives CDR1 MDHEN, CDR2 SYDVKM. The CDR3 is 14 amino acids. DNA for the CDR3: TGTGCCAGCCTTTCGAGGGAACGGAACACTGAAGCTTTCTTT. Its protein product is CASLSRERNTEAFF.

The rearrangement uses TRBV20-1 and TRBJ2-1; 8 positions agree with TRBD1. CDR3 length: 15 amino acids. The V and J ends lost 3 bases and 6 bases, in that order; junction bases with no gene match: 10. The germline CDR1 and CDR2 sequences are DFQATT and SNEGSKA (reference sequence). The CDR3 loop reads CSARRFGQGANEQFF. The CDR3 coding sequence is TGCAGTGCTAGGCGCTTTGGACAGGGTGCCAATGAGCAGTTCTTC.

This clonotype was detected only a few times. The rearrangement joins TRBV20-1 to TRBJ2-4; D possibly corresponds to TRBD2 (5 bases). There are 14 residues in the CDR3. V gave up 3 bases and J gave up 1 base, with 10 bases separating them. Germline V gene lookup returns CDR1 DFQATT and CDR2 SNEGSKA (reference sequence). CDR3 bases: TGCAGTGCTAGTGCCTCGGGGGCCAAAAACATTCAGTACTTC. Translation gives CSASASGAKNIQYF.

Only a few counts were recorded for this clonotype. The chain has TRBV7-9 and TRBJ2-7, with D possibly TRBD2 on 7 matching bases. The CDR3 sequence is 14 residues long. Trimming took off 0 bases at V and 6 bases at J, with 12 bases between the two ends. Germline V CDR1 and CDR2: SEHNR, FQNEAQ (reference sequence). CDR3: CASSLAGGPLEQYF. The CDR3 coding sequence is TGTGCCAGCAGCTTAGCGGGGGGGCCCCTCGAGCAGTACTTC.

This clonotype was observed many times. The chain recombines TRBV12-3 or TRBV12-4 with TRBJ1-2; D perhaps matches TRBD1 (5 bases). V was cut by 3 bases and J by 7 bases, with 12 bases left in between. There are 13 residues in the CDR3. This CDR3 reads CASSFSRAGGYTF. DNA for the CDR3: TGTGCCAGCAGTTTCTCCAGGGCGGGTGGCTACACCTTC.

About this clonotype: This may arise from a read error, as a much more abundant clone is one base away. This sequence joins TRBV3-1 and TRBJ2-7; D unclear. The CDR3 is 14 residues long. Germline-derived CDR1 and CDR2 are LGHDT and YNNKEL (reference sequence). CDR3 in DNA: TGTGCCAGCAACCAAGGTTTACAGATCTACGAGCAGTACTTC. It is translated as CASNQGLQIYEQYF.

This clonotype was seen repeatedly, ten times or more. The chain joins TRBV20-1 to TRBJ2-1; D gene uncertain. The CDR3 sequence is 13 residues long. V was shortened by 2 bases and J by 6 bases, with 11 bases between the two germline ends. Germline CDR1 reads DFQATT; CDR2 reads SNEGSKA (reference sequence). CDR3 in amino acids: CSARSRTGNEQFF. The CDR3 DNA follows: TGCAGTGCTAGATCCAGGACGGGCAATGAGCAGTTCTTC.

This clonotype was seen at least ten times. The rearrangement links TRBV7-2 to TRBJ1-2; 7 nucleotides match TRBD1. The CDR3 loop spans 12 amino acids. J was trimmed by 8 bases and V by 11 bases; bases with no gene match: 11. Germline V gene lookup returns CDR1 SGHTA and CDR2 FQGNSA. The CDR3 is CASTQGGGGYTF. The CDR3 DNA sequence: TGTGCCTCCACACAGGGAGGGGGCGGCTACACCTTC.

The CDR3, as DNA: TGCAGTGCTAGAGATACTGGGACTAGCGGTACGGGTGAGCAGTTCTTC. It codes for CSARDTGTSGTGEQFF. The chain carries TRBV20-1 and TRBJ2-1; 11 nucleotides match TRBD2. The CDR3 covers 16 residues. Trimming at V came to 0 bases and at J to 9 bases, leaving 10 bases not matched to a gene. CDR1 DFQATT and CDR2 SNEGSKA come from the germline V gene (reference sequence).

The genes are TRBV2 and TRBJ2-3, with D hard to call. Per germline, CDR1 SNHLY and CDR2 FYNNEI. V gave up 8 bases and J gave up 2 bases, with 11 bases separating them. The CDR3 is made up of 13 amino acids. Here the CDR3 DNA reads TGTGCCAGCCCGTCGGTAGCCACAGATACGCAGTATTTT. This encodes CASPSVATDTQYF.

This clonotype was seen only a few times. The CDR3 loop is CSARDPGTDTQYF. CDR3 nucleotide sequence: TGCAGTGCTAGAGATCCAGGGACAGATACGCAGTATTTT. The V and J genes are TRBV20-1 and TRBJ2-3; weak D call: TRBD1 (5 bases). The CDR3 contains 13 residues. V lost 0 bases, J lost 3 bases, and 7 bases lay in between. Germline values: CDR1 DFQATT, CDR2 SNEGSKA (reference sequence).

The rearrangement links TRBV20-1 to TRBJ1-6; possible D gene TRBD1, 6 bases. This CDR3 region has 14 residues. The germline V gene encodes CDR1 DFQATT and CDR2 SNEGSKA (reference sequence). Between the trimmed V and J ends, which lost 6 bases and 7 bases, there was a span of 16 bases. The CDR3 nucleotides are TGCAGTGCCGTCCCCGGGACATTAAATTCACCCCTCCACTTT. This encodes CSAVPGTLNSPLHF.

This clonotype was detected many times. The CDR3 here is CASSLGVAGAGEQFF. In DNA, the CDR3 is TGTGCCAGCAGCCTAGGGGTAGCGGGGGCAGGGGAGCAGTTCTTC. The chain joins TRBV12-3 or TRBV12-4 to TRBJ2-1; the match to TRBD2 covers 9 bases. CDR3 length: 15 residues. V gave up 6 bases and J gave up 10 bases; unmatched junction bases: 13.

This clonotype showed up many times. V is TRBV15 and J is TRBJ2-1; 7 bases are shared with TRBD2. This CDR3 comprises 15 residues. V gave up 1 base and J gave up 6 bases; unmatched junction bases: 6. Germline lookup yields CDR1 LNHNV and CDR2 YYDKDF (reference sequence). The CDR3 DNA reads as TGTGCCACCAGCAGAGCAAGGGGCGGGGGCAATGAGCAGTTCTTC. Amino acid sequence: CATSRARGGGNEQFF.